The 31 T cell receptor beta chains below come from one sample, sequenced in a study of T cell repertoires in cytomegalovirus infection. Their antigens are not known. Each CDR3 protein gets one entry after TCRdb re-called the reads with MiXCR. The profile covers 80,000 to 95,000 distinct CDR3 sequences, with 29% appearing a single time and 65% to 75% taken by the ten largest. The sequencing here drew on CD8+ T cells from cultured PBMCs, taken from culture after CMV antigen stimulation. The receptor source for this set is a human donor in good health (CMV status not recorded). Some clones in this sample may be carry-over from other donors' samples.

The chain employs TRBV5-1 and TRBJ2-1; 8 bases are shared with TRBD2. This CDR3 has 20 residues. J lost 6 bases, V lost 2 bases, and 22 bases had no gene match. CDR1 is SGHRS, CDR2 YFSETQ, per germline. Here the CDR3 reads CASSFPRVGRGQTSGNEQFF. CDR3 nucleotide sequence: TGCGCCAGCAGCTTTCCTAGGGTCGGCAGGGGCCAAACTAGCGGCAATGAGCAGTTCTTC.

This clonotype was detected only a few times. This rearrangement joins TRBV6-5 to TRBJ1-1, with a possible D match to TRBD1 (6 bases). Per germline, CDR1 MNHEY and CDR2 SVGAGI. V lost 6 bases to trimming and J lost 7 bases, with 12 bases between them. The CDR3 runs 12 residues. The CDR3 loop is CASRSSGVEAFF. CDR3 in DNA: TGTGCCAGCAGATCCTCAGGGGTTGAAGCTTTCTTT.

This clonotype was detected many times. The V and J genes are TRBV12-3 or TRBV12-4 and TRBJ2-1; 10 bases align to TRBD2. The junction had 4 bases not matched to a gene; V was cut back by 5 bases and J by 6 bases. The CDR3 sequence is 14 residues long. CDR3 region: CASSLWTSGNEQFF. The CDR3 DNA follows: TGTGCCAGCAGTCTATGGACTAGCGGCAATGAGCAGTTCTTC.

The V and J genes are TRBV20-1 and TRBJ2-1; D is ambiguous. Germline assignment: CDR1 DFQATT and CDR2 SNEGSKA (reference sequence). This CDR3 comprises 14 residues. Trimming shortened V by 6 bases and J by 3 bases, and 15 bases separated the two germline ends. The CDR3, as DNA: TGCAGTGCCCGAGACCAGTTTTACTACAATGAGCAGTTCTTC. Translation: CSARDQFYYNEQFF.

In DNA form, the CDR3 reads TGTGCCAGCAGAGGCCCGCAGGGAGTCGATGAGCAGTTCTTC. Encoded protein: CASRGPQGVDEQFF. The gene calls are TRBV6-2 or TRBV6-3 and TRBJ2-1; D may correspond to TRBD1 or TRBD2 (5 bases each). Germline CDR1 and CDR2: MNHEY and SVGEGT. CDR3 length: 14 residues. V was clipped by 6 bases and J by 8 bases, with 17 bases between them.

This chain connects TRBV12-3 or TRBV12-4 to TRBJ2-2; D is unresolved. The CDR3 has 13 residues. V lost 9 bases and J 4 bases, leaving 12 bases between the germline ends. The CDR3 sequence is CASPSLSTGELFF. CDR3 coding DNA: TGTGCCAGTCCCTCATTAAGCACCGGGGAGCTGTTTTTT.

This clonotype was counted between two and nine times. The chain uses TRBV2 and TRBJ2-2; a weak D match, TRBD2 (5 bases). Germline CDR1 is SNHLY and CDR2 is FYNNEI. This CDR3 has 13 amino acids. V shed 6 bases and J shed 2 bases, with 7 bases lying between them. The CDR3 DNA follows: TGTGCCAGCAGAGCGGACAACACCGGGGAGCTGTTTTTT. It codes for CASRADNTGELFF.

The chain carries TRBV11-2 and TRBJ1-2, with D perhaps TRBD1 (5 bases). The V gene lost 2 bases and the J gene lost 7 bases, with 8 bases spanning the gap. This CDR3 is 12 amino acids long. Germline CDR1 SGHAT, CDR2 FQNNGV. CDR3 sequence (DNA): TGTGCCAGCAGCTTACTGGGACGTGGCTACACCTTC. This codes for CASSLLGRGYTF.

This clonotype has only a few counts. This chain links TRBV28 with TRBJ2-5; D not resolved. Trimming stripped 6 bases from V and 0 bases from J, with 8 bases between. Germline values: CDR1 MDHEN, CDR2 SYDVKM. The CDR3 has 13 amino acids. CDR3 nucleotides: TGTGCCAGCAGACCAGGACACCAAGAGACCCAGTACTTC. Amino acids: CASRPGHQETQYF.

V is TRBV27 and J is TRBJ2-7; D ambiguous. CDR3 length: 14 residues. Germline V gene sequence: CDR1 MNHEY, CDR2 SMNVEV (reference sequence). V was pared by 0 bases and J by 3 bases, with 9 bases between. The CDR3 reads CASSLSYGYYEQYF. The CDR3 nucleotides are TGTGCCAGCAGTTTATCGTACGGCTACTACGAGCAGTACTTC.

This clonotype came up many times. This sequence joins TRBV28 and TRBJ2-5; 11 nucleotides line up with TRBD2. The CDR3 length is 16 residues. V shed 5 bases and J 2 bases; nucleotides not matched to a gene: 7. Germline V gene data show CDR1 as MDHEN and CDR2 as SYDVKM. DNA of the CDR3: TGTGCCAGCAGTCCACTAGCGGGGGTTCAACAAGAGACCCAGTACTTC. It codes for CASSPLAGVQQETQYF.

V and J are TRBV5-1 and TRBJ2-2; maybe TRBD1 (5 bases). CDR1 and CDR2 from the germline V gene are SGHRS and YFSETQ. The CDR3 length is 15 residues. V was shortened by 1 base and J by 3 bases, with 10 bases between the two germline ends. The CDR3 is CASSLSRVDTGELFF. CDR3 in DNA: TGCGCCAGCAGCTTGTCCAGGGTGGACACCGGGGAGCTGTTTTTT. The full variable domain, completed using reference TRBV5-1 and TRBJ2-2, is KAGVTQTPRYLIKTRGQQVTLSCSPISGHRSVSWYQQTPGQGLQFLFEYFSETQRNKGNFPGRFSGRQFSNSRSEMNVSTLELGDSALYLCASSLSRVDTGELFFGEGSRLTVL.

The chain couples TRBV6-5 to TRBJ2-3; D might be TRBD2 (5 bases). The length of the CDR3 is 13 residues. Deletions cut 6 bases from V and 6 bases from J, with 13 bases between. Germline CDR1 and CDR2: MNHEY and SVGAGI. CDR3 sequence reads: CASRETRGDTQYF. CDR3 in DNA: TGTGCCAGCAGGGAGACGCGCGGGGATACGCAGTATTTT.

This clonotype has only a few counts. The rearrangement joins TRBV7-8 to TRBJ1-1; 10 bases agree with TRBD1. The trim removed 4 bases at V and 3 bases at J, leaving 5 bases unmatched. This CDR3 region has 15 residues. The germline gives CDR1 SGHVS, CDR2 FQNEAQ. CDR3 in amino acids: CASSSGGTGDTEAFF. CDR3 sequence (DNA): TGTGCCAGCAGCTCCGGTGGGACAGGGGACACTGAAGCTTTCTTT.

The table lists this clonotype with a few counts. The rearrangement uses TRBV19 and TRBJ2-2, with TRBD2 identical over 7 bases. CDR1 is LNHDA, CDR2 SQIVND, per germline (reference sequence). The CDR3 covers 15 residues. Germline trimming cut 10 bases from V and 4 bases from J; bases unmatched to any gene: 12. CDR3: CATSVTGGLTGELFF. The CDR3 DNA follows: TGTGCCACCTCAGTGACGGGGGGTCTCACCGGGGAGCTGTTTTTT. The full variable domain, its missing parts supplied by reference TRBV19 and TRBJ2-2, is DGGITQSPKYLFRKEGQNVTLSCEQNLNHDAMYWYRQDPGQGLRLIYYSQIVNDFQKGDIAEGYSVSREKKESFPLTVTSAQKNPTAFYLCATSVTGGLTGELFFGEGSRLTVL.

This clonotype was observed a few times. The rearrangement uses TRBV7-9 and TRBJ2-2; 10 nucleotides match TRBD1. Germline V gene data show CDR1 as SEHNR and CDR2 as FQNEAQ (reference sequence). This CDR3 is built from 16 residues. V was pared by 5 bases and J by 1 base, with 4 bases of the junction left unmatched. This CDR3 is CASSPRTGGNTGELFF. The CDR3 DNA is TGTGCCAGCAGCCCGAGGACAGGGGGGAACACCGGGGAGCTGTTTTTT. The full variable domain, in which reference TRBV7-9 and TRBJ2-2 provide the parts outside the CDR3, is DTGVSQNPRHKITKRGQNVTFRCDPISEHNRLYWYRQTLGQGPEFLTYFQNEAQLEKSRLLSDRFSAERPKGSFSTLEIQRTEQGDSAMYLCASSPRTGGNTGELFFGEGSRLTVL.

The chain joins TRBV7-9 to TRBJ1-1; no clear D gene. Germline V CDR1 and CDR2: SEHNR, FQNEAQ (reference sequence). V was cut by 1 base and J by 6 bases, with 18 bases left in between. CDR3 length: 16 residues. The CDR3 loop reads CASSLVGETREPEAFF. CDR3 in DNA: TGTGCCAGCAGCTTAGTAGGAGAGACACGGGAACCTGAAGCTTTCTTT.

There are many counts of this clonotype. The CDR3: CSSNPSGGAMAEQFF. CDR3 sequence (DNA): TGCAGTTCAAACCCTAGCGGGGGGGCCATGGCTGAGCAGTTCTTC. The chain is built from TRBV20-1 and TRBJ2-1; TRBD2 aligns across 12 bases. V was pared by 8 bases and J by 9 bases, with 14 bases of the junction left unmatched. In germline, CDR1 is DFQATT, CDR2 SNEGSKA (reference sequence). CDR3 length: 15 residues.

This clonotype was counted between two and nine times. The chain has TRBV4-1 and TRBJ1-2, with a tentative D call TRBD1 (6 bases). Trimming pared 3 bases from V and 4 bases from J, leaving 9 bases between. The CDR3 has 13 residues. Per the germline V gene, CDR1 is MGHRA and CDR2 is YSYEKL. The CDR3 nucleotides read TGCGCCAGCAGCCAGGGGGGCTTCTATGGCTACACCTTC. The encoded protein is CASSQGGFYGYTF.

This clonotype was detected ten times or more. CDR3 sequence reads: CASSLSENTEAFF. CDR3 in DNA: TGTGCCAGCAGCTTATCCGAGAACACTGAAGCTTTCTTT. V is TRBV7-6 and J is TRBJ1-1; D remains ambiguous. Per the germline V gene, CDR1 is SGHVS and CDR2 is FNYEAQ. This CDR3 is 13 amino acids long. The V end was cut by 2 bases, the J end by 1 base, with 5 bases between.

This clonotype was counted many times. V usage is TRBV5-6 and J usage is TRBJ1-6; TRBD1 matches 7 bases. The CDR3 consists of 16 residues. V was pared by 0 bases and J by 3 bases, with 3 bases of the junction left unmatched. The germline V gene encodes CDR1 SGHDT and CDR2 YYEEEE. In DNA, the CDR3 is TGTGCCAGCAGCTTGGGAGGGGGCGTCTATAATTCACCCCTCCACTTT. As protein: CASSLGGGVYNSPLHF.

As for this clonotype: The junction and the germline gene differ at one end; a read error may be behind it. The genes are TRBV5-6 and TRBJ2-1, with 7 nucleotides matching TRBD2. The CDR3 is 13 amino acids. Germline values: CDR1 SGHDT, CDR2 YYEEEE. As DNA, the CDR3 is TGTGCCAACAGCTTGGGGGGGGGAAGGGAGCAGTTCTTC. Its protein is CANSLGGGREQFF.

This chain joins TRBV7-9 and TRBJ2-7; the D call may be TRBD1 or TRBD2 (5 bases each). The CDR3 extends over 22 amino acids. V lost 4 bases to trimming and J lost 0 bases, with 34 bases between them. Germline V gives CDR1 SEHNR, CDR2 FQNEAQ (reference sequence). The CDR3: CASSSNTSGSKILGQTSYEQYF. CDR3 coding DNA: TGTGCCAGCAGCTCAAACACTTCAGGGAGTAAGATACTCGGGCAGACCTCCTACGAGCAGTACTTC.

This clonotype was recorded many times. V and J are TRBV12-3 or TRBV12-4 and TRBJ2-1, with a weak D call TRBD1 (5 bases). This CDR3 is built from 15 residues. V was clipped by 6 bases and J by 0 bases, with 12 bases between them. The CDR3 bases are TGTGCCAGCAGCCAACAGGCCAACTCCTACAATGAGCAGTTCTTC. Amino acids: CASSQQANSYNEQFF.

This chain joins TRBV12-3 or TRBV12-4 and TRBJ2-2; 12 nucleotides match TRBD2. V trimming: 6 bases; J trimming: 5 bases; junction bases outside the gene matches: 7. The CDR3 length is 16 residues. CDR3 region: CASRASGGARTGELFF. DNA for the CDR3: TGTGCCAGCAGGGCTAGCGGGGGGGCCCGGACCGGGGAGCTGTTTTTT.

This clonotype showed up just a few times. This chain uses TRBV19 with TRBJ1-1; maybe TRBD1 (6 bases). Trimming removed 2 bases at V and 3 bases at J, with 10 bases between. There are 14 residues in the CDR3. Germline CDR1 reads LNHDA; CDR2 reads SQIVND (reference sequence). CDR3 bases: TGTGCCAGTAGTATATGGAAGGGGGACACTGAAGCTTTCTTT. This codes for CASSIWKGDTEAFF.

CDR3 coding DNA: TGTGCCAGTATTGAGGCCCCCTTAGGGGAGCAGTTCTTC. Encoded protein: CASIEAPLGEQFF. The V and J genes are TRBV19 and TRBJ2-1; unclear D gene. Deletions cut 7 bases from V and 10 bases from J, with 17 bases between. Germline CDR1 and CDR2: LNHDA and SQIVND (reference sequence). This CDR3 region has 13 residues.

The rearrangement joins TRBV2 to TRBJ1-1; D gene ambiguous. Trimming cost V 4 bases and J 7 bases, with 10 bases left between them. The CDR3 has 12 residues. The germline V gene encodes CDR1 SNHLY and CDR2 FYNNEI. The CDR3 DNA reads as TGTGCCAGCAGTGGACCTGGGAATGAAGCTTTCTTT. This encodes CASSGPGNEAFF. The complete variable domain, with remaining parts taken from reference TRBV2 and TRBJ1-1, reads EPEVTQTPSHQVTQMGQEVILRCVPISNHLYFYWYRQILGQKVEFLVSFYNNEISEKSEIFDDQFSVERPDGSNFTLKIRSTKLEDSAMYFCASSGPGNEAFFGQGTRLTVV.

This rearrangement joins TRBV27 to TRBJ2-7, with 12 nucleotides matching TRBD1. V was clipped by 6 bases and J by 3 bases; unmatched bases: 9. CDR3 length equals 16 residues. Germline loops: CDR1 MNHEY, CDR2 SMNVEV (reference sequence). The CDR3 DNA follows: TGTGCCAGCAGATCGGGACAGGGGGCGGGGGTCTACGAGCAGTACTTC. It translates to CASRSGQGAGVYEQYF.

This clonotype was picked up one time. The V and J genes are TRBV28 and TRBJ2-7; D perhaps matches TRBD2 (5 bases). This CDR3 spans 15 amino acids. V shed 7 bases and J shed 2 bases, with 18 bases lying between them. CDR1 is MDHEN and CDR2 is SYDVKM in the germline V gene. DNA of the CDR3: TGTGCCAGCATCCCGACCGGGGAAATGCCCTACGAGCAGTACTTC. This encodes CASIPTGEMPYEQYF.

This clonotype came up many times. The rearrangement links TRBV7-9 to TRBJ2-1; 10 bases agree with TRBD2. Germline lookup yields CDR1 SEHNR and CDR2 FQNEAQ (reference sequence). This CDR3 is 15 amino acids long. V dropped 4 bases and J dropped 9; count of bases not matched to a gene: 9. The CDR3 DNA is TGTGCCAGCAGCTATAGAGCGGGGGGGCCGACTGAGCAGTTCTTC. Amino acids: CASSYRAGGPTEQFF.